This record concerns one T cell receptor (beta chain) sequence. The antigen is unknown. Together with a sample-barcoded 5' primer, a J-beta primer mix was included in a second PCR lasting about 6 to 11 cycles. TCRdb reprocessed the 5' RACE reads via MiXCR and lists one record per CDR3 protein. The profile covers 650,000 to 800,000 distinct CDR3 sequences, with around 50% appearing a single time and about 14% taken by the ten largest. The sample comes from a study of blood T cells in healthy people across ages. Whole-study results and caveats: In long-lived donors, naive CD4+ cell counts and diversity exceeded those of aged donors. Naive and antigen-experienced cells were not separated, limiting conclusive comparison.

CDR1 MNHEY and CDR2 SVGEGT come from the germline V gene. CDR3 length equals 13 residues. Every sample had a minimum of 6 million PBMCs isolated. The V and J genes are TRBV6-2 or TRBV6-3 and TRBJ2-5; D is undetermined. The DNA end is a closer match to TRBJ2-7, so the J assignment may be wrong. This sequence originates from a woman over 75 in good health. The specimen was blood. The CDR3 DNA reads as TGTGCCAGCGATAATGGTGGGAACTACGAGCAGTACTTC. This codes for CASDNGGNYEQYF.